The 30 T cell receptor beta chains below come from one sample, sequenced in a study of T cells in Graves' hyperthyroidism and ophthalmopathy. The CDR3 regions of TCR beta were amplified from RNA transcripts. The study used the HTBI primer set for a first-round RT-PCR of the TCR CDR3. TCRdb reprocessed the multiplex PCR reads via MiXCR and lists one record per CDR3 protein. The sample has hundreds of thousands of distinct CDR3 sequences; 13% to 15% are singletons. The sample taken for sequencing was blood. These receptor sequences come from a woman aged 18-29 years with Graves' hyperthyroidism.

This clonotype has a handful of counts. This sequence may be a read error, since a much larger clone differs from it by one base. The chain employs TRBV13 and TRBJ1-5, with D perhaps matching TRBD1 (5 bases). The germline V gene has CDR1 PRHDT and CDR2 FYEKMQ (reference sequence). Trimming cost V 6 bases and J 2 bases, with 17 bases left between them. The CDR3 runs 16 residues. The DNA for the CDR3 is TGTGCCAGCAGGCGAATCGGGGGAGGGGGCAATCAGCCCCAGCATTTT. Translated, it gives CASRRIGGGGNQPQHF.

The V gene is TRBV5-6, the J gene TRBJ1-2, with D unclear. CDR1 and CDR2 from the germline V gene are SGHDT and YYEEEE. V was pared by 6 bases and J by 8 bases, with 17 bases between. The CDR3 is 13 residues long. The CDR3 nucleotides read TGTGCCAGCATCTTTTTAGGGAAAGGAGGCTACACCTTC. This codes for CASIFLGKGGYTF.

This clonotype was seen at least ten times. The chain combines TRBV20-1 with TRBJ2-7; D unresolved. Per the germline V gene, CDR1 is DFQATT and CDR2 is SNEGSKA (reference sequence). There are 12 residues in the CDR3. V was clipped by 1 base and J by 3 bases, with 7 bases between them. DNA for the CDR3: TGCAGTGCTAGAGTGCCCAGCTACGAGCAGTACTTC. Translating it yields CSARVPSYEQYF.

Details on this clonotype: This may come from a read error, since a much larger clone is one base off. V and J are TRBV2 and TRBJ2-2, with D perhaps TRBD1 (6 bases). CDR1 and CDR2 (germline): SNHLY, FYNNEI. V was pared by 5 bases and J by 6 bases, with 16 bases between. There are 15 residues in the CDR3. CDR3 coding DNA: TGTGCCAGCAGTTTACAGGGTGTTGGAGCCGGGGAGCTGTTTTTT. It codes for CASSLQGVGAGELFF.

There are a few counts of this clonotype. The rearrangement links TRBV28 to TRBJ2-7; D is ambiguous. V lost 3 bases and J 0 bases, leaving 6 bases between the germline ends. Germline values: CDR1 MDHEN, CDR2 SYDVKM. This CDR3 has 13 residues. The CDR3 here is CASSLIDSYEQYF. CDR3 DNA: TGTGCCAGCAGTTTGATAGACTCCTACGAGCAGTACTTC.

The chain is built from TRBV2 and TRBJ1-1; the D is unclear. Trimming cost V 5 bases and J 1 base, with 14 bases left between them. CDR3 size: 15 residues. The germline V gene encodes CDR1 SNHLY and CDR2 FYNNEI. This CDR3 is CASSSDRVRNTEAFF. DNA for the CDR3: TGTGCCAGCAGTTCGGACCGTGTAAGGAACACTGAAGCTTTCTTT.

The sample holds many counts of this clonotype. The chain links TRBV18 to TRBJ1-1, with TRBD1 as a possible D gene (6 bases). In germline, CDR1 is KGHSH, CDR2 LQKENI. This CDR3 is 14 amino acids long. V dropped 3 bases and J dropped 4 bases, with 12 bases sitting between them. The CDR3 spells CASSPTGGSTEAFF. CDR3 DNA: TGTGCCAGCTCACCGACAGGAGGGTCCACTGAAGCTTTCTTT.

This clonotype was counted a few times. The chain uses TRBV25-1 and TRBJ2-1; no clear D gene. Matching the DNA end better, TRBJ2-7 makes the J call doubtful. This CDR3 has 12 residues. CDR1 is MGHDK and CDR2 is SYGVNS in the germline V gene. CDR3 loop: CASSGAYNEQYF. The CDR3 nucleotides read TGTGCCAGCAGTGGAGCCTACAATGAGCAGTACTTC.

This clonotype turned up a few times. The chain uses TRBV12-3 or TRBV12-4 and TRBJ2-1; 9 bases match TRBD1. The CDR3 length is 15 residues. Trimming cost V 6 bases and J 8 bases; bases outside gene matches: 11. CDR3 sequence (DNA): TGTGCCAGCAGGTCGGGACAGGGAATAGTGGATGAGCAGTTCTTC. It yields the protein CASRSGQGIVDEQFF.

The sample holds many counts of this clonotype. CDR3 in amino acids: CASNYERDTEAFF. The CDR3 bases are TGTGCCAGCAATTATGAGAGAGACACTGAAGCTTTCTTT. The chain carries TRBV6-1 and TRBJ1-1; D uncertain. This CDR3 region has 13 residues. CDR1 is MNHNS, CDR2 SASEGT, per germline. Trimming took 7 bases from V and 3 from J, leaving 12 bases between them.

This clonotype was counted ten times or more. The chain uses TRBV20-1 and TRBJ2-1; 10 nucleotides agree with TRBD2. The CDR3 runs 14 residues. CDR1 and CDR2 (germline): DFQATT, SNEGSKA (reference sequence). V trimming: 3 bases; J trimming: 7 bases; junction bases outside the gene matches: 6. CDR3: CSARSGRGGNEQFF. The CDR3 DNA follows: TGCAGTGCTAGGAGCGGGAGGGGGGGGAATGAGCAGTTCTTC.

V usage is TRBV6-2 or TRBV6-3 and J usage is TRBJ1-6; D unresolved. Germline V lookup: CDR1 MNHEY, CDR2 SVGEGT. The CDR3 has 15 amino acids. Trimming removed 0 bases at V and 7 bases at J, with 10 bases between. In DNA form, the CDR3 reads TGTGCCAGCAGTTACTCCATGACGGTGAATTCACCCCTCCACTTT. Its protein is CASSYSMTVNSPLHF.

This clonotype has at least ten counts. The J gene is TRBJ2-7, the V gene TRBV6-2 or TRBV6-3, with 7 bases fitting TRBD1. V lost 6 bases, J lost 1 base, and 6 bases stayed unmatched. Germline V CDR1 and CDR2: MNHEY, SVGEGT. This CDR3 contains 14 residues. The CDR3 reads CASSPTGKSYEQYF. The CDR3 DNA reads TGTGCCAGCAGCCCGACAGGGAAGTCCTACGAGCAGTACTTC.

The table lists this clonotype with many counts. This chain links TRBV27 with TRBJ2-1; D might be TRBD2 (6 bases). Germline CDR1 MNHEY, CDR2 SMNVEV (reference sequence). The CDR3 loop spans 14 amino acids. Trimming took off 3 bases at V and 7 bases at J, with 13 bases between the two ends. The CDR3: CASSFGTPLNEQFF. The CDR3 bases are TGTGCCAGCAGTTTTGGGACTCCCCTAAATGAGCAGTTCTTC.

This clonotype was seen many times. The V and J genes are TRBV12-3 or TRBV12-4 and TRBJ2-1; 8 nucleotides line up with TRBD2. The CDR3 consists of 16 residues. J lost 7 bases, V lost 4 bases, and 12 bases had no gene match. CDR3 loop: CASSSFRGGDGNEQFF. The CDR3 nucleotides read TGTGCCAGCAGTTCCTTCCGGGGGGGCGACGGGAATGAGCAGTTCTTC.

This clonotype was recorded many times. CDR3: CASSPDWNYGYTF. The CDR3 DNA follows: TGTGCCAGCAGTCCCGACTGGAACTATGGCTACACCTTC. The J gene is TRBJ1-2, the V gene TRBV12-3 or TRBV12-4; D call uncertain. This CDR3 has 13 residues. V lost 5 bases, J lost 2 bases, and 9 bases lay in between.

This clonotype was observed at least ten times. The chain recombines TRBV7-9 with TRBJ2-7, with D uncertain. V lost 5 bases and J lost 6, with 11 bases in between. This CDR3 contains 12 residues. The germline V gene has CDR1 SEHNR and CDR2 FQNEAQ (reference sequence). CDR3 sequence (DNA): TGTGCCAGCAGCCCTACCTCTGGCGAGCAGTACTTC. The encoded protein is CASSPTSGEQYF.

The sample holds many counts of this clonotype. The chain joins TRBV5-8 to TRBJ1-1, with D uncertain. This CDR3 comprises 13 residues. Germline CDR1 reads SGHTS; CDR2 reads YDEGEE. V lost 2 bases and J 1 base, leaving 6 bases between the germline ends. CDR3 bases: TGTGCCAGCAGCTTAACCTCGAACACTGAAGCTTTCTTT. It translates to CASSLTSNTEAFF.

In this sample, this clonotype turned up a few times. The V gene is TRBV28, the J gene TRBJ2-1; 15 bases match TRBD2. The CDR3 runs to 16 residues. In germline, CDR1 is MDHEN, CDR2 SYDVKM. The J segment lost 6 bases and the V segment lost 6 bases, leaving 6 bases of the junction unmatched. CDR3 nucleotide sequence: TGTGCCAGCAGACCCTGGACTAGCGGGGGGGTCAATGAGCAGTTCTTC. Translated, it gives CASRPWTSGGVNEQFF.

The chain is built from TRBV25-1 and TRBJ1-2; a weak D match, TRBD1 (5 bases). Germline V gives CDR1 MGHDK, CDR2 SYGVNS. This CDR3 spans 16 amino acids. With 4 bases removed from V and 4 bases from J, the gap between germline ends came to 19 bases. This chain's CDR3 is CASSGLSGTSLYGYTF. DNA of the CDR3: TGTGCCAGCAGTGGCCTGAGTGGGACCTCTCTCTATGGCTACACCTTC.

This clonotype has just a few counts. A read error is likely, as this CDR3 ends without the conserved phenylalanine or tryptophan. The CDR3 sequence: CASSPALSYEQYL. The CDR3 DNA sequence: TGTGCCAGCAGCCCCGCTCTTTCCTACGAGCAGTACTTA. The rearrangement joins TRBV7-2 to TRBJ2-7; D ambiguous. The length of the CDR3 is 13 residues. Germline loops: CDR1 SGHTA, CDR2 FQGNSA. The V end lost 5 bases, the J end lost 1 base, and 9 bases lay between the germline ends.

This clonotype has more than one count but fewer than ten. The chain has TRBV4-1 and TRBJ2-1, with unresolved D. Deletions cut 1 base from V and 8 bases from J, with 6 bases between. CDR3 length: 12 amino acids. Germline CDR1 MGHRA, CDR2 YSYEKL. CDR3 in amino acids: CASSQAQDEQFF. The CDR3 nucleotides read TGCGCCAGCAGCCAAGCCCAGGATGAGCAGTTCTTC.

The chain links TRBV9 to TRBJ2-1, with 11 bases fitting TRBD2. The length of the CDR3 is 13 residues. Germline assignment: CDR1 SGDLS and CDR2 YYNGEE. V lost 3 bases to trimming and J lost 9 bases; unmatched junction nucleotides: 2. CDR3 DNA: TGTGCCAGCAGCGCCGGGACTAGCGGTGAGCAGTTCTTC. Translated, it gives CASSAGTSGEQFF.

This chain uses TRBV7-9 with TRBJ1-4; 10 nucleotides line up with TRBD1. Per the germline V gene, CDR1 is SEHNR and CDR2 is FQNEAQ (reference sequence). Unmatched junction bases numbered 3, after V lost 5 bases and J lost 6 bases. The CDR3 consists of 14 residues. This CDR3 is CASSLGTGDEKLFF. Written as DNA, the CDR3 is TGTGCCAGCAGCCTAGGGACAGGGGATGAAAAACTGTTTTTT.

CDR3 loop: CASSQDIVDRYYGYTF. The DNA of the CDR3 is TGTGCCAGCAGCCAAGATATTGTGGACCGCTATTATGGCTACACCTTC. The rearrangement joins TRBV3-1 to TRBJ1-2; D is ambiguous. Trimming removed 0 bases at V and 5 bases at J, with 16 bases between. The CDR3 is made up of 16 amino acids. Germline-derived CDR1 and CDR2 are LGHDT and YNNKEL (reference sequence).

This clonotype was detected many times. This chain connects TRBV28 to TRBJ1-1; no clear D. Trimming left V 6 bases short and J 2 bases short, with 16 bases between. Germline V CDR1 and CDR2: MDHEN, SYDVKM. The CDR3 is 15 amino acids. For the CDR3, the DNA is TGTGCCAGCAGGGCACCATCCAGACCAAACACTGAAGCTTTCTTT. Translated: CASRAPSRPNTEAFF.

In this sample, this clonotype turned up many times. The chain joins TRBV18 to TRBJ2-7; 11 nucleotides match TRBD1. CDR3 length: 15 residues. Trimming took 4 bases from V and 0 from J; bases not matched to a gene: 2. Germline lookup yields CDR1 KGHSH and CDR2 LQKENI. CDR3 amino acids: CASSQGTGGSYEQYF. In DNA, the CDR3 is TGTGCCAGCTCACAAGGGACAGGGGGCTCCTACGAGCAGTACTTC.

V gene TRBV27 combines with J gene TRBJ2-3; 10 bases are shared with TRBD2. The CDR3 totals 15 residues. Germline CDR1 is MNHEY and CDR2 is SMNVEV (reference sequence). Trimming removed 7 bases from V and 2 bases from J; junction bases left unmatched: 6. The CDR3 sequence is CASKAGGRFTDTQYF. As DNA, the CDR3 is TGTGCCAGCAAAGCGGGAGGGCGGTTCACAGATACGCAGTATTTT.

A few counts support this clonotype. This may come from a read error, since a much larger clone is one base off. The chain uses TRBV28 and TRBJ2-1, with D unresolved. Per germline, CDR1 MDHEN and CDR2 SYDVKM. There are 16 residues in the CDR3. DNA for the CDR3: TGTGCCGGCAGTTCCCTTTTGACGATGTCCTACAATGAGCAGTTCTTC. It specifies CAGSSLLTMSYNEQFF.

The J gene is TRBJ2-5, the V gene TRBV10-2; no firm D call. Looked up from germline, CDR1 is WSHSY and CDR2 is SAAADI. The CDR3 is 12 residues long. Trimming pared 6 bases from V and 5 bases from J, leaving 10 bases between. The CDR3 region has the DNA TGCGCCAGCAGAAGACCAAAGGAGACCCAGTACTTC. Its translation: CASRRPKETQYF.